Reported below is one T cell receptor (beta chain). Its antigen is undetermined. The sample belongs to a study of beta chain features in type 1 diabetes. At the level of the study: What patients shared with healthy donors was a similar profile of age, gender and cell yields. Notes on the study in general: Moderately but significantly shorter TCRB CDR3s were found in Type 1 diabetes patients in all four CD4+ subsets.

V was clipped by 3 bases and J by 6 bases; unmatched bases: 7. The CDR3 extends over 14 amino acids. Germline V gives CDR1 SEHNR, CDR2 FQNEAQ (reference sequence). Since all of the isolated RNA was reverse transcribed, expressed TCRB transcripts were what got sequenced. Profiling relied on immunoSEQ multiplex PCR, and the TCRdb table lists in-frame clones only, not all of them. This table has some 370,000 clones, 9.5% to 10% appearing once. CD45RO/CCR7/CD25/CD127/CD95/CD27 staining was used to isolate CD4+ naive, central memory, regulatory and stem cell-like memory cells by sorting. Sequencing was carried out using central memory CD4+ T cells from blood. The TCR sequence derives from a man aged 25 to 40 with type 1 diabetes. The genes are TRBV7-9 and TRBJ2-7; TRBD1 aligns across 8 bases. The CDR3 reads CASSFEQGGGEQYF. In DNA, the CDR3 is TGTGCCAGCAGCTTCGAACAGGGGGGAGGCGAGCAGTACTTC.